One TCR beta chain is described in this entry. Only in-frame clones appear in the TCRdb table, and some are missing; sequencing was by immunoSEQ multiplex PCR. The sample lists about 150,000 clones, approximately 86% seen once, with about 7% in the top ten. This specimen belongs to a study of T cell responses to AZD1222 COVID-19 vaccine. Sample: peripheral blood, taken after recovery from COVID-19. The TCR comes from an adult who had recovered from COVID-19.

This CDR3 is CASSARYGYTF. The CDR3 nucleotides are TGTGCCAGCAGCGCCCGCTATGGCTACACCTTC. The rearrangement uses TRBV25-1 and TRBJ1-2, with D unclear. Germline V gene sequence: CDR1 MGHDK, CDR2 SYGVNS. Trimming left V 6 bases short and J 4 bases short, with 6 bases between. CDR3 size: 11 residues.